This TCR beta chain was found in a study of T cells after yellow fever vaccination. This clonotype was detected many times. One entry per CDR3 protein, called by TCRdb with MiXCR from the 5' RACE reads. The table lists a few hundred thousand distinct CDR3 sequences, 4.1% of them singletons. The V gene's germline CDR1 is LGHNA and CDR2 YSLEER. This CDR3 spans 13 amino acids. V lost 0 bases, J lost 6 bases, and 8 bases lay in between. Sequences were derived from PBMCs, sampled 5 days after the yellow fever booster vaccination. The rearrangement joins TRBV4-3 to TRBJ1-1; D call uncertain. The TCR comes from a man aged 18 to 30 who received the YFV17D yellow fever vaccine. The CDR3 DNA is TGCGCCAGCAGCCAAGAAGGCGGGTCTGAAGCTTTCTTT. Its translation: CASSQEGGSEAFF.